The clone carrying this TCR beta chain was recorded once. The data belong to a study of shared clonotypes between healthy human individuals. Here immunoSEQ multiplex PCR was the method, and the copy in TCRdb shows in-frame clones only, minus some. The sample lists over a million clones, about 98% occurring once. The junction had 10 bases not matched to a gene; V was cut back by 6 bases and J by 4 bases. Germline loops: CDR1 MNHEY, CDR2 SMNVEV (reference sequence). This CDR3 is built from 15 residues. Material for sequencing was naive CD4+ T cells sorted from blood. Subset specified: CD45RA+ positively selected. The clonotype comes from a man in his thirties or forties in good health. The J gene is TRBJ2-7, the V gene TRBV27; 9 bases line up with TRBD2. CDR3 sequence: CASRWVSGGSYEQYF. CDR3 DNA: TGTGCCAGCAGGTGGGTTAGCGGGGGTTCTTACGAGCAGTACTTC.